Many counts were recorded for the clone carrying this T cell receptor beta chain. The entry originates in a study of kidney transplant recipient with SARS-CoV-2 infection. TCRdb reanalysed the reads using MiXCR and keeps one entry per CDR3 protein. The profile shows roughly 230,000 distinct CDR3 sequences, around 28% of them singletons. Sequences were derived from a blood sample, sampled at baseline and on day 111 from a kidney transplant recipient. The source is a male patient in his thirties who had COVID-19 and was a kidney transplant recipient. Some T cells may be graft donor cells.

The CDR3 here is CASSLRLAGVTDTQYF. CDR3 DNA sequence: TGTGCCAGCAGTCTACGACTAGCGGGAGTTACAGATACGCAGTATTTT. The chain has TRBV21-1 and TRBJ2-3; the D call in the table, TRBD2, was not verified against the DNA. TRBV21-1 is a pseudogene. This CDR3 comprises 16 residues.